These 28 T cell receptor beta chains came from one sample sequenced in a study of cytomegalovirus exposure and HLA in healthy donors. In the PCR, 60 Vbeta and 13 Jbeta primers were used. Method: immunoSEQ multiplex PCR; TCRdb's copy keeps in-frame clones and lacks some. The sample contains approximately 110,000 clones, roughly three quarters of which appear only once. Sequencing input: PBMCs. The receptors come from a man between 25 and 39 years old in good health and CMV-seronegative.

The chain joins TRBV2 to TRBJ1-5; possible D gene TRBD1, 5 bases. Trimming pared 2 bases from V and 5 bases from J, leaving 7 bases between. The CDR3 is made up of 13 amino acids. In germline, CDR1 is SNHLY, CDR2 FYNNEI. The CDR3 DNA reads TGTGCCAGCAGTGAATGGGGGGATCAGCCCCAGCATTTT. Its translation is CASSEWGDQPQHF.

This clone appeared once. The chain has TRBV6-6 and TRBJ2-1; weak D call: TRBD1 (6 bases). V was cut by 2 bases and J by 4 bases, with 12 bases left in between. There are 15 residues in the CDR3. Germline V gives CDR1 MNHNY, CDR2 SVGAGI (reference sequence). The CDR3 spells CASSYPRDTYNEQFF. CDR3 sequence (DNA): TGTGCCAGCAGTTACCCCCGGGACACGTACAATGAGCAGTTCTTC.

The CDR3 sequence: CASSIRGGNSGLAGPNEQFF. The CDR3 DNA reads TGTGCCAGTAGTATACGGGGGGGAAACTCCGGGCTAGCGGGACCCAATGAGCAGTTCTTC. The V and J genes are TRBV19 and TRBJ2-1, with TRBD2 matching 9 bases. Germline-derived CDR1 and CDR2 are LNHDA and SQIVND (reference sequence). Trimming removed 2 bases from V and 6 bases from J; junction bases left unmatched: 20. This CDR3 has 20 residues.

V usage is TRBV29-1 and J usage is TRBJ1-2; 7 bases map to TRBD1. The CDR3 has 16 amino acids. V shed 3 bases and J 1 base; nucleotides not matched to a gene: 11. Germline V lookup: CDR1 SQVTM, CDR2 ANQGSEA. This CDR3 is CSVDRDRQGVNYGYTF. The CDR3 DNA is TGCAGCGTTGACCGTGATCGACAGGGAGTTAACTATGGCTACACCTTC.

The chain recombines TRBV28 with TRBJ2-7; TRBD2 agrees at 8 bases. The CDR3 extends over 14 amino acids. CDR1 and CDR2 (germline): MDHEN, SYDVKM. The junction had 8 bases not matched to a gene; V was cut back by 7 bases and J by 3 bases. The CDR3 DNA reads TGTGCCAGCACCCCGGCTAGCGGGTTCTACGAGCAGTACTTC. This gives the protein CASTPASGFYEQYF.

This clone has only a few counts. The genes are TRBV6-5 and TRBJ2-7; 13 positions match TRBD2. The V gene's germline CDR1 is MNHEY and CDR2 SVGAGI. V gave up 1 base and J gave up 5 bases; unmatched junction bases: 5. The CDR3 extends over 16 amino acids. The CDR3 nucleotides read TGTGCCAGCAGTTACTATACTAGCGGGAGGGAACACGAGCAGTACTTC. Protein sequence: CASSYYTSGREHEQYF.

V is TRBV28 and J is TRBJ2-1; TRBD2 is a possible D gene (5 bases). The CDR3 is made up of 16 amino acids. V was cut by 4 bases and J by 5 bases, with 18 bases left in between. CDR1 is MDHEN, CDR2 SYDVKM, per germline. CDR3 in amino acids: CASSSPGRSGHNEQFF. The CDR3 DNA follows: TGTGCCAGCAGTTCCCCTGGTAGAAGCGGACACAATGAGCAGTTCTTC.

The chain employs TRBV9 and TRBJ1-2; weak D call: TRBD1 (5 bases). The V gene lost 4 bases and the J gene lost 4 bases, with 26 bases spanning the gap. There are 18 residues in the CDR3. Germline loops: CDR1 SGDLS, CDR2 YYNGEE. The CDR3 DNA follows: TGTGCCAGCAGCCCCCCAGGATCAGGGATCAGGGAAACCTATGGCTACACCTTC. Protein: CASSPPGSGIRETYGYTF.

This chain links TRBV5-5 with TRBJ2-1, with 8 bases that match TRBD2. V shed 3 bases and J 8 bases; nucleotides not matched to a gene: 4. Looked up from germline, CDR1 is SGHKS and CDR2 is YYEKEE (reference sequence). The CDR3 is made up of 13 amino acids. The CDR3 sequence is CASSSTSVYEQFF. In nucleotides, the CDR3 is TGTGCCAGCAGCTCGACTAGCGTCTATGAGCAGTTCTTC.

V and J are TRBV18 and TRBJ1-2; no definite D call. The CDR3 runs 15 residues. The ends were cut back, 3 bases at V and 3 bases at J, with 14 bases in the middle. Germline CDR1 and CDR2: KGHSH and LQKENI. CDR3 region: CASSPDSGVDYGYTF. CDR3 bases: TGTGCCAGCTCACCCGACTCCGGGGTCGACTATGGCTACACCTTC.

The chain carries TRBV5-6 and TRBJ2-1, with 10 bases that match TRBD2. CDR3 length equals 16 residues. Germline lookup yields CDR1 SGHDT and CDR2 YYEEEE. V shed 0 bases, J shed 6 bases, and the junction held 6 bases outside the gene matches. CDR3 in amino acids: CASSLGLAGVTNEQFF. DNA of the CDR3: TGTGCCAGCAGCTTGGGCCTAGCGGGAGTTACCAATGAGCAGTTCTTC.

The chain uses TRBV7-8 and TRBJ1-1; the D gene is possibly TRBD1 (5 bases). The V end lost 0 bases, the J end lost 1 base, and 12 bases lay between the germline ends. Germline V gene sequence: CDR1 SGHVS, CDR2 FQNEAQ. The CDR3 is 16 residues long. In DNA form, the CDR3 reads TGTGCCAGCAGCTTAGCGGGCAGGGCGGCGAACACTGAAGCTTTCTTT. Protein product: CASSLAGRAANTEAFF. The variable domain in full, completed from reference TRBV7-8 and TRBJ1-1, reads GAGVSQSPRYKVAKRGQDVALRCDPISGHVSLFWYQQALGQGPEFLTYFQNEAQLDKSGLPSDRFFAERPEGSVSTLKIQRTQQEDSAVYLCASSLAGRAANTEAFFGQGTRLTVV.

This clone was counted between two and nine times. The chain uses TRBV4-3 and TRBJ2-7, with 13 bases lining up with TRBD2. This CDR3 is 15 amino acids long. The J segment lost 5 bases and the V segment lost 1 base, leaving 2 bases of the junction unmatched. Germline CDR1 and CDR2: LGHNA and YSLEER. The chain's CDR3 is CASSQGTSGSDEQYF. The CDR3 nucleotides are TGCGCCAGCAGCCAAGGGACTAGCGGGAGTGACGAGCAGTACTTC.

The chain links TRBV6-6 to TRBJ2-2; D is uncertain. The CDR3 totals 15 residues. Germline lookup yields CDR1 MNHNY and CDR2 SVGAGI (reference sequence). With 6 bases removed from V and 1 base from J, the gap between germline ends came to 12 bases. The CDR3: CASSRRSENTGELFF. CDR3 coding DNA: TGTGCCAGCAGCCGCCGTTCAGAGAACACCGGGGAGCTGTTTTTT.

The genes are TRBV19 and TRBJ1-5; TRBD1 agrees at 9 bases. The germline V gene has CDR1 LNHDA and CDR2 SQIVND (reference sequence). The CDR3 is 16 amino acids. V shed 3 bases, J shed 5 bases, and the junction held 8 bases outside the gene matches. The CDR3 DNA follows: TGTGCCAGTAGTATGACAGGGGGTAGGAGGGATCAGCCCCAGCATTTT. Translated: CASSMTGGRRDQPQHF.

This clone showed up just once. The chain couples TRBV5-4 to TRBJ2-7, with TRBD1 matching over 9 bases. Germline V gene data show CDR1 as SGHNT and CDR2 as YYREEE (reference sequence). The length of the CDR3 is 14 residues. J gave up 3 bases and V 4 bases, and 5 bases lay outside the gene matches. CDR3 coding DNA: TGTGCCAGCAGCAGGGGACAGGGATTCTACGAGCAGTACTTC. This translates into CASSRGQGFYEQYF.

The chain uses TRBV19 and TRBJ2-7; 15 bases map to TRBD2. V was clipped by 5 bases and J by 7 bases; unmatched bases: 6. The germline gives CDR1 LNHDA, CDR2 SQIVND (reference sequence). The CDR3 covers 15 residues. CDR3 sequence: CASSLGLAGGEEQYF. DNA of the CDR3: TGTGCCAGTAGTCTGGGACTAGCGGGAGGAGAAGAGCAGTACTTC.

J is TRBJ1-1 and V is TRBV18, with D perhaps TRBD1 (6 bases). The CDR3 length is 16 residues. The germline CDR1 and CDR2 sequences are KGHSH and LQKENI. V lost 4 bases to trimming and J lost 3 bases, with 18 bases between them. The CDR3 loop reads CASSRTFRDKDTEAFF. The CDR3 bases are TGTGCCAGCTCACGGACTTTCCGGGACAAGGACACTGAAGCTTTCTTT. The full variable domain, its missing parts supplied by reference TRBV18 and TRBJ1-1, is NAGVMQNPRHLVRRRGQEARLRCSPMKGHSHVYWYRQLPEEGLKFMVYLQKENIIDESGMPKERFSAEFPKEGPSILRIQQVVRGDSAAYFCASSRTFRDKDTEAFFGQGTRLTVV.

The DNA of the CDR3 is TGTGCCAGCAGCTTATCTAGCGGGAGCTCCTACGAGCAGTACTTC. Translated, it gives CASSLSSGSSYEQYF. The J gene is TRBJ2-7, the V gene TRBV5-4; TRBD2 matches at 10 bases. This CDR3 is built from 15 residues. Losses at the gene ends were 2 bases for V and 0 bases for J; bases not matched to a gene: 2. Germline assignment: CDR1 SGHNT and CDR2 YYREEE (reference sequence).

The chain uses TRBV30 and TRBJ1-6; 10 bases map to TRBD1. The CDR3 totals 16 residues. CDR1 is GTSNPN and CDR2 is SVGIG in the germline V gene (reference sequence). The V segment lost 5 bases and the J segment 5 bases; nucleotides outside the gene matches: 9. The CDR3, as DNA: TGTGCCTGGCACGCTACCGGGACAGGGGATAATTCACCCCTCCACTTT. Its translation is CAWHATGTGDNSPLHF.

As DNA, the CDR3 is TGCGCCAGCAGCTTGGACGGTCAGCCCCAGCATTTT. Encoded protein: CASSLDGQPQHF. The chain joins TRBV5-1 to TRBJ1-5; the D is unclear. Germline V gene lookup returns CDR1 SGHRS and CDR2 YFSETQ. The CDR3 contains 12 residues. V dropped 0 bases and J dropped 6 bases, with 4 bases sitting between them. The full variable domain, its missing parts supplied by reference TRBV5-1 and TRBJ1-5, is KAGVTQTPRYLIKTRGQQVTLSCSPISGHRSVSWYQQTPGQGLQFLFEYFSETQRNKGNFPGRFSGRQFSNSRSEMNVSTLELGDSALYLCASSLDGQPQHFGDGTRLSIL.

The rearrangement uses TRBV7-2 and TRBJ1-2, with 7 bases lining up with TRBD1. Per the germline V gene, CDR1 is SGHTA and CDR2 is FQGNSA. V was clipped by 3 bases and J by 8 bases; unmatched bases: 6. The CDR3 loop spans 13 amino acids. The CDR3 loop is CASSLDRLRGYTF. The CDR3 nucleotides read TGTGCCAGCAGCTTGGACAGGCTCCGCGGCTACACCTTC.

The V gene is TRBV13, the J gene TRBJ2-5; the match to TRBD2 covers 14 bases. Germline CDR1 and CDR2: PRHDT and FYEKMQ (reference sequence). V was clipped by 2 bases and J by 4 bases; unmatched bases: 6. The CDR3 runs 17 residues. CDR3 DNA sequence: TGTGCCAGCAGCTTAAGCCTGGGACTAGCGGGAGTAGAGACCCAGTACTTC. Encoded protein: CASSLSLGLAGVETQYF. Filled out from reference TRBV13 and TRBJ2-5, the complete variable domain reads AAGVIQSPRHLIKEKRETATLKCYPIPRHDTVYWYQQGPGQDPQFLISFYEKMQSDKGSIPDRFSAQQFSDYHSELNMSSLELGDSALYFCASSLSLGLAGVETQYFGPGTRLLVL.

The CDR3 here is CASSQETAGGYSPLHF. CDR3 DNA sequence: TGTGCCAGCAGCCAAGAAACAGCGGGGGGGTATTCACCCCTCCACTTT. V usage is TRBV4-2 and J usage is TRBJ1-6; maybe TRBD1 (5 bases). The CDR3 sequence is 16 residues long. Germline V gene sequence: CDR1 LGHNA, CDR2 YNFKEQ. Trimming removed 0 bases at V and 8 bases at J, with 14 bases between.

V and J are TRBV7-2 and TRBJ1-2; 7 bases are a match to TRBD1. After removal of 1 base from V and 6 bases from J, the junction contained 11 bases not matched to a gene. Germline V gives CDR1 SGHTA, CDR2 FQGNSA. The CDR3 contains 16 residues. The CDR3 here is CASSLERDRVINGYTF. The CDR3 coding sequence is TGTGCCAGCAGCTTAGAGCGAGACAGGGTTATCAATGGCTACACCTTC.

The gene calls are TRBV7-8 and TRBJ2-1; weak D call: TRBD1 (6 bases). Germline V gene data show CDR1 as SGHVS and CDR2 as FQNEAQ. This CDR3 spans 15 amino acids. V lost 4 bases and J lost 2, with 12 bases in between. CDR3 loop: CASSSDSLAYNEQFF. For the CDR3, the DNA is TGTGCCAGCAGCTCGGACAGCCTCGCCTACAATGAGCAGTTCTTC.

Only a few counts were recorded for this clone. One junction end does not reproduce the germline sequence, and a read error may be involved. The chain joins TRBV4-2 to TRBJ1-1; possible D gene TRBD1, 5 bases. The germline gives CDR1 LGHNA, CDR2 YNFKEQ. The CDR3 contains 15 residues. The CDR3 nucleotides read TGTGCCAGCAGCCCTAGGTTGGAGGGGAACGCTGAAGCTTTCTTT. It translates to CASSPRLEGNAEAFF.

This clone has a handful of counts. The J gene is TRBJ1-5, the V gene TRBV6-6; the match to TRBD1 covers 8 bases. The germline CDR1 and CDR2 sequences are MNHNY and SVGAGI (reference sequence). The V gene end was trimmed by 7 bases and the J gene end by 6 bases; junction bases not matched to a gene: 8. The CDR3 loop spans 14 amino acids. The CDR3 DNA is TGTGCCAGCAACAAAGGACAGGGCGTTCAGCCCCAGCATTTT. Translation: CASNKGQGVQPQHF.